A single sample gave rise to the 7 T cell receptor beta chains below, sequenced in a study of cytomegalovirus exposure and HLA in healthy donors. The protocol was immunoSEQ multiplex PCR, while the TCRdb copy is restricted to in-frame clones and leaves out a portion. The sample lists more than 300,000 clones, 80% to 90% seen once, with under 0.9% in the top ten. Sequenced: PBMCs. The receptors stem from a young woman in good health and CMV-seronegative.

The V call is TRBV5-1, the J call TRBJ2-7; 10 nucleotides match TRBD1. The CDR3 has 16 residues. CDR1 is SGHRS, CDR2 YFSETQ, per germline. Trimming took 5 bases from V and 2 from J; bases not matched to a gene: 10. The CDR3, as DNA: TGCGCCAGCAGGGGCGGACAGGGGGATTTTCCCTACGAGCAGTACTTC. Translated: CASRGGQGDFPYEQYF.

This clone has just a few counts. V usage is TRBV28 and J usage is TRBJ1-2; no clear D. CDR1 MDHEN and CDR2 SYDVKM come from the germline V gene. The CDR3 is 16 amino acids. Trimming left V 5 bases short and J 5 bases short, with 21 bases between. As DNA, the CDR3 is TGTGCCAGCAGTCGGACGGGAGATACGAGAGATTATGGCTACACCTTC. It specifies CASSRTGDTRDYGYTF.

This sequence joins TRBV6-1 and TRBJ2-1; 11 bases are shared with TRBD2. Germline V gives CDR1 MNHNS, CDR2 SASEGT. This CDR3 has 20 residues. V shed 4 bases and J 4 bases; nucleotides not matched to a gene: 18. The CDR3 sequence is CASSVPPGGVAGGGYNEQFF. The DNA for the CDR3 is TGTGCCAGCAGTGTCCCCCCGGGGGGGGTAGCGGGAGGGGGATACAATGAGCAGTTCTTC.

V gene TRBV5-4 combines with J gene TRBJ1-2; no clear D gene. Trimming removed 4 bases from V and 4 bases from J, with 11 bases in between. Germline CDR1 SGHNT, CDR2 YYREEE (reference sequence). The CDR3 totals 13 residues. CDR3 protein: CASSEGQSYGYTF. DNA for the CDR3: TGTGCCAGCAGCGAGGGCCAGAGCTATGGCTACACCTTC.

The gene calls are TRBV28 and TRBJ2-3, with 9 nucleotides matching TRBD1. CDR3 length: 13 amino acids. CDR1 is MDHEN and CDR2 is SYDVKM in the germline V gene. Germline trimming cut 10 bases from V and 6 bases from J; bases unmatched to any gene: 8. The CDR3 is CAIRDRASDTQYF. The CDR3 DNA follows: TGTGCCATCAGGGACAGGGCGTCTGATACGCAGTATTTT.

V is TRBV4-2 and J is TRBJ2-7, with TRBD2 matching over 13 bases. V was pared by 5 bases and J by 4 bases, with 8 bases of the junction left unmatched. This CDR3 has 16 residues. Germline-derived CDR1 and CDR2 are LGHNA and YNFKEQ. The CDR3 here is CASSSLGLAGVYEQYF. As DNA, the CDR3 is TGTGCCAGCAGCTCCCTAGGACTAGCGGGAGTATACGAGCAGTACTTC.

The genes are TRBV5-4 and TRBJ1-2, with 12 bases fitting TRBD1. Germline values: CDR1 SGHNT, CDR2 YYREEE (reference sequence). V lost 4 bases to trimming and J lost 8 bases; unmatched junction nucleotides: 15. The CDR3 extends over 17 amino acids. CDR3 nucleotide sequence: TGTGCCAGCAGCGGGACCCCCGGGACAGGGGGCCTATTGGGCTACACCTTC. It translates to CASSGTPGTGGLLGYTF.